The 23 T cell receptor beta chains listed next were all sequenced from one sample in a study of blood T cell repertoires in COVID-19. Repertoires were generated with immunoSEQ multiplex PCR, while TCRdb's copy carries only in-frame clones and drops some. The data show some 100,000 clones, 70% to 90% seen once. The sample taken for sequencing was peripheral blood. The receptors were sampled from a man aged 50 to 59 with active or convalescent COVID-19.

V and J are TRBV11-3 and TRBJ2-5; 8 nucleotides match TRBD1. After removal of 5 bases from V and 2 bases from J, the junction contained 7 bases not matched to a gene. Germline lookup yields CDR1 SGHNT and CDR2 YENEEA. CDR3 length: 15 amino acids. The CDR3: CASSVTGQGQETQYF. The CDR3 DNA follows: TGTGCCAGCAGCGTCACAGGACAGGGACAAGAGACCCAGTACTTC. The variable domain in full, completed from reference TRBV11-3 and TRBJ2-5, reads EAGVVQSPRYKIIEKKQPVAFWCNPISGHNTLYWYLQNLGQGPELLIRYENEEAVDDSQLPKDRFSAERLKGVDSTLKIQPAELGDSAVYLCASSVTGQGQETQYFGPGTRLLVL.

The chain employs TRBV24-1 and TRBJ1-1; D gene ambiguous. Germline values: CDR1 KGHDR, CDR2 SFDVKD. Trimming removed 5 bases from V and 4 bases from J, with 10 bases in between. The CDR3 spans 13 residues. The CDR3 DNA sequence: TGTGCCACCAGTGCCCCAGGAGGCACTGAAGCTTTCTTT. Translation: CATSAPGGTEAFF.

This chain links TRBV6-5 with TRBJ2-2; D possibly corresponds to TRBD2 (5 bases). CDR1 is MNHEY and CDR2 is SVGAGI in the germline V gene. The CDR3 length is 14 residues. V lost 5 bases and J lost 6, with 13 bases in between. CDR3 in amino acids: CASSPLTKAGELFF. In DNA, the CDR3 is TGTGCCAGCAGTCCCCTGACTAAGGCCGGGGAGCTGTTTTTT.

The chain carries TRBV5-4 and TRBJ2-7; D is possibly TRBD1 (6 bases). With 2 bases removed from V and 3 bases from J, the gap between germline ends came to 9 bases. Germline V gene data show CDR1 as SGHNT and CDR2 as YYREEE (reference sequence). This CDR3 region has 13 residues. The CDR3 spells CASSFGQNYEQYF. CDR3 coding DNA: TGTGCCAGCAGCTTCGGACAGAACTACGAGCAGTACTTC.

The rearrangement uses TRBV5-1 and TRBJ1-1; perhaps TRBD1 as D (6 bases). Trimming pared 4 bases from V and 10 bases from J, leaving 17 bases between. The CDR3 is 13 residues long. The germline V gene encodes CDR1 SGHRS and CDR2 YFSETQ. The CDR3 spells CASSEGHRALAFF. As DNA, the CDR3 is TGCGCCAGCAGCGAGGGCCACAGGGCCCTAGCTTTCTTT.

This clone was seen only a few times. The chain carries TRBV11-3 and TRBJ2-7, with TRBD1 matching 10 bases. In germline, CDR1 is SGHNT, CDR2 YENEEA. This CDR3 spans 15 amino acids. J lost 3 bases, V lost 4 bases, and 6 bases had no gene match. CDR3 bases: TGTGCCAGCAGCTACCGTCGGGACAGGGGCTACGAGCAGTACTTC. Translated: CASSYRRDRGYEQYF.

This chain uses TRBV5-4 with TRBJ2-7, with TRBD2 identical over 8 bases. CDR3 length: 15 amino acids. Germline CDR1 is SGHNT and CDR2 is YYREEE (reference sequence). J gave up 5 bases and V 2 bases, and 9 bases lay outside the gene matches. The CDR3 spells CASSLPGTRGHEQYF. CDR3 bases: TGTGCCAGCAGCTTACCCGGGACTAGGGGCCACGAGCAGTACTTC.

This CDR3 is CASSFSSGLLPYEQYF. DNA for the CDR3: TGTGCCAGCAGCTTCAGTTCGGGACTCCTCCCCTACGAGCAGTACTTC. This chain uses TRBV9 with TRBJ2-7; possible D gene TRBD2, 6 bases. Trimming took 4 bases from V and 2 from J, leaving 19 bases between them. The germline V gene encodes CDR1 SGDLS and CDR2 YYNGEE. The CDR3 contains 16 residues.

This clone was found a few times. The rearrangement joins TRBV10-1 to TRBJ2-3, with TRBD2 matching over 7 bases. CDR1 is WNHNN and CDR2 is SYGVQD in the germline V gene (reference sequence). Trimming at V came to 3 bases and at J to 6 bases, leaving 9 bases not matched to a gene. CDR3 length equals 15 residues. The CDR3 loop reads CASSDGGREADTQYF. The CDR3 DNA is TGCGCCAGCAGTGATGGCGGGAGAGAGGCGGATACGCAGTATTTT.

The chain couples TRBV6-5 to TRBJ1-2; D remains ambiguous. V dropped 8 bases and J dropped 3 bases, with 13 bases sitting between them. This CDR3 is built from 13 residues. Per the germline V gene, CDR1 is MNHEY and CDR2 is SVGAGI. The CDR3 sequence: CASGGSAYYGYTF. For the CDR3, the DNA is TGTGCCAGCGGAGGATCTGCTTACTATGGCTACACCTTC.

This chain links TRBV6-5 with TRBJ2-7, with 9 bases fitting TRBD2. Germline V gives CDR1 MNHEY, CDR2 SVGAGI. The CDR3 totals 15 residues. Losses at the gene ends were 0 bases for V and 12 bases for J; bases not matched to a gene: 12. The DNA for the CDR3 is TGTGCCAGCAGTTACTCGAGACTAGCGGCTGGTGGAGCGTACTTC. This translates into CASSYSRLAAGGAYF.

The rearrangement links TRBV4-1 to TRBJ2-7; 10 bases line up with TRBD2. The germline CDR1 and CDR2 sequences are MGHRA and YSYEKL. The CDR3 loop spans 19 amino acids. The V gene end was trimmed by 2 bases and the J gene end by 0 bases; junction bases not matched to a gene: 13. The CDR3 nucleotides read TGCGCCAGCAGCCAATTTAATTCGGGGCTAGCGGGAGCCTCCTACGAGCAGTACTTC. Encoded protein: CASSQFNSGLAGASYEQYF.

The chain combines TRBV5-1 with TRBJ2-1; TRBD2 aligns across 8 bases. There are 16 residues in the CDR3. The germline V gene has CDR1 SGHRS and CDR2 YFSETQ. V shed 0 bases and J 1 base; nucleotides not matched to a gene: 3. The CDR3 DNA sequence: TGCGCCAGCAGCTTGGGGAGCGGGGGTTCCTACAATGAGCAGTTCTTC. Translation gives CASSLGSGGSYNEQFF.

The rearrangement links TRBV7-9 to TRBJ2-5; 8 bases align to TRBD2. The CDR3 length is 17 residues. J lost 5 bases, V lost 0 bases, and 11 bases had no gene match. Germline values: CDR1 SEHNR, CDR2 FQNEAQ (reference sequence). CDR3 in amino acids: CASSLAVGGRFRETQYF. In DNA, the CDR3 is TGTGCCAGCAGCTTAGCTGTGGGCGGGAGGTTCAGGGAGACCCAGTACTTC.

The chain joins TRBV24-1 to TRBJ2-3; 9 nucleotides agree with TRBD1. Germline trimming cut 4 bases from V and 6 bases from J; bases unmatched to any gene: 10. Germline assignment: CDR1 KGHDR and CDR2 SFDVKD. The CDR3 loop spans 16 amino acids. The CDR3: CATSDPKQGAPDTQYF. CDR3 nucleotide sequence: TGTGCCACCAGTGACCCTAAACAGGGGGCCCCTGATACGCAGTATTTT.

In DNA form, the CDR3 reads TGCGCCAGCAGCCCTACACTGGACAGGGCTGGAAACACCATATATTTT. As protein: CASSPTLDRAGNTIYF. J is TRBJ1-3 and V is TRBV5-1; TRBD1 matches at 8 bases. This CDR3 region has 16 residues. Losses at the gene ends were 4 bases for V and 2 bases for J; bases not matched to a gene: 8. Germline V CDR1 and CDR2: SGHRS, YFSETQ.

The V and J genes are TRBV5-6 and TRBJ2-7, with TRBD1 identical over 8 bases. CDR3 length equals 16 residues. The germline V gene encodes CDR1 SGHDT and CDR2 YYEEEE. The V and J ends lost 3 bases and 7 bases, in that order; junction bases with no gene match: 15. The DNA for the CDR3 is TGTGCCAGCAGCTCCACGGCCCGCCAGGGGGCTAATGAGCAGTACTTC. Amino acid sequence: CASSSTARQGANEQYF.

This sequence joins TRBV9 and TRBJ2-5; 9 nucleotides agree with TRBD1. CDR3 length: 14 residues. Trimming removed 0 bases from V and 4 bases from J; junction bases left unmatched: 1. Germline CDR1 and CDR2: SGDLS and YYNGEE. The CDR3 coding sequence is TGTGCCAGCAGCGTAGTGGGACAGGGAGAGACCCAGTACTTC. Protein product: CASSVVGQGETQYF.

Regarding this clone: Other DNA sequences in this specimen translate into the identical CDR3. The gene calls are TRBV5-1 and TRBJ1-1; D perhaps matches TRBD1 (5 bases). V dropped 7 bases and J dropped 1 base, with 8 bases sitting between them. There are 12 residues in the CDR3. CDR1 and CDR2 (germline): SGHRS, YFSETQ. The CDR3 loop is CASSGGNTEAFF. The DNA of the CDR3 is TGCGCCAGCTCCGGGGGGAACACTGAAGCTTTCTTT.

This chain joins TRBV6-6 and TRBJ1-4; 8 bases fit TRBD1. V dropped 9 bases and J dropped 0; count of bases not matched to a gene: 6. There are 15 residues in the CDR3. Germline-derived CDR1 and CDR2 are MNHNY and SVGAGI (reference sequence). The CDR3 is CASGQGSSTNEKLFF. The CDR3 region has the DNA TGTGCCAGTGGACAGGGTTCCTCAACTAATGAAAAACTGTTTTTT.

V usage is TRBV10-3 and J usage is TRBJ2-3; tentatively, D is TRBD2 (6 bases). Germline CDR1 is ENHRY and CDR2 is SYGVKD. This CDR3 comprises 14 residues. The V end lost 3 bases, the J end lost 2 bases, and 9 bases lay between the germline ends. CDR3 region: CAISDRDFTDTQYF. CDR3 bases: TGTGCCATCAGTGACAGGGACTTCACAGATACGCAGTATTTT.

This clone was detected a few times. The chain joins TRBV2 to TRBJ2-7; 14 bases line up with TRBD2. CDR3 length equals 18 residues. The J segment lost 2 bases and the V segment lost 6 bases, leaving 12 bases of the junction unmatched. Germline CDR1 reads SNHLY; CDR2 reads FYNNEI. The CDR3 bases are TGTGCCAGCAGAAACAAAGGACTAGCGGGAGGTTTCCCCTACGAGCAGTACTTC. This codes for CASRNKGLAGGFPYEQYF.

This sequence joins TRBV7-2 and TRBJ2-1, with TRBD2 identical over 9 bases. This CDR3 region has 13 residues. Germline V gene lookup returns CDR1 SGHTA and CDR2 FQGNSA. The ends lost 3 bases at V and 8 bases at J; junction bases unmatched: 2. CDR3 DNA: TGTGCCAGCAGCTTTAGCGGGAGCGATGAGCAGTTCTTC. Its protein product is CASSFSGSDEQFF.